This passage covers 20 T cell receptor beta chains from one sample sequenced in a study of regulatory T cells in long-lasting Graves disease. As for time point: newly diagnosed GD, antithyroid drugs for less than 3 months. Preparation of the TCR library used RNA extracted from PBMCs. With iRepertoire HTBI primers and Arm-PCR of CDR3 regions, TCR beta libraries were built. Using its own MiXCR run on the multiplex PCR reads, TCRdb lists one record per CDR3 protein. The repertoire holds 400,000 to 500,000 distinct CDR3 sequences, 16% seen once, with 23% in the top ten. These data were also reused for a study on T cells in Graves' hyperthyroidism and ophthalmopathy.

The sample consisted of peripheral blood mononuclear cells (PBMCs), taken at new diagnosis, from a patient treated with antithyroid drugs. These receptors all come from a young woman with Graves disease.

This clonotype was found many times. The chain combines TRBV30 with TRBJ1-5; 7 bases are a match to TRBD1. The CDR3 is 13 residues long. V was clipped by 5 bases and J by 4 bases; unmatched bases: 5. Germline V lookup: CDR1 GTSNPN, CDR2 SVGIG (reference sequence). CDR3 DNA sequence: TGTGCCTGGGCAGGGACAGAGAATCAGCCCCAGCATTTT. Amino acids: CAWAGTENQPQHF. The entire variable domain, with the rest obtained from reference TRBV30 and TRBJ1-5, is as follows: SQTIHQWPATLVQPVGSPLSLECTVEGTSNPNLYWYRQAAGRGLQLLFYSVGIGQISSEVPQNLSASRPQDRQFILSSKKLLLSDSGFYLCAWAGTENQPQHFGDGTRLSIL.

At least ten counts were recorded for this clonotype. The chain links TRBV11-2 to TRBJ1-1; no clear D gene. The CDR3 runs to 13 residues. CDR1 and CDR2 (germline): SGHAT, FQNNGV. V was pared by 5 bases and J by 0 bases, with 7 bases between. The CDR3 is CASSSPLNTEAFF. CDR3 coding DNA: TGTGCCAGCAGCAGCCCATTGAACACTGAAGCTTTCTTT.

This clonotype occurred many times. The chain carries TRBV28 and TRBJ1-2, with D perhaps TRBD1 (5 bases). V lost 10 bases, J lost 2 bases, and 14 bases lay in between. This CDR3 contains 13 residues. The germline V gene encodes CDR1 MDHEN and CDR2 SYDVKM. CDR3 sequence: CANRRGPNYGYTF. CDR3 DNA sequence: TGTGCCAACCGGCGGGGACCAAACTATGGCTACACCTTC.

Note on this clonotype: A single base separates this from a much larger clone, so it may be a read error. The chain joins TRBV6-5 to TRBJ2-7; the D is unclear. Trimming took 7 bases from V and 0 from J, leaving 28 bases between them. CDR1 and CDR2 from the germline V gene are MNHEY and SVGAGI. The length of the CDR3 is 19 residues. The CDR3 DNA reads as TGTGCCAGCAAACGAATCTTACTTCCAGGACGTAATCCCTCCTACGAGCAGTACTTC. Amino acids: CASKRILLPGRNPSYEQYF.

In its sample, this clonotype was seen many times. The rearrangement joins TRBV5-1 to TRBJ2-1; 9 bases match TRBD2. This CDR3 comprises 17 residues. CDR1 is SGHRS and CDR2 is YFSETQ in the germline V gene. V shed 3 bases, J shed 0 bases, and the junction held 7 bases outside the gene matches. CDR3 sequence reads: CASSSDLAGVSYNEQFF. The DNA of the CDR3 is TGCGCCAGCAGCTCGGACTTAGCGGGAGTCTCCTACAATGAGCAGTTCTTC.

This clonotype was observed at least ten times. This rearrangement joins TRBV7-6 to TRBJ2-3; D remains ambiguous. The V gene's germline CDR1 is SGHVS and CDR2 FNYEAQ. The CDR3 is made up of 13 amino acids. V lost 3 bases to trimming and J lost 0 bases, with 4 bases between them. Written as DNA, the CDR3 is TGTGCCAGCAGCTTCTCTAGCACAGATACGCAGTATTTT. Protein sequence: CASSFSSTDTQYF.

This clonotype was counted at least ten times. J is TRBJ2-1 and V is TRBV20-1, with 14 bases aligning to TRBD2. Germline CDR1 DFQATT, CDR2 SNEGSKA (reference sequence). J lost 9 bases, V lost 5 bases, and 6 bases had no gene match. This CDR3 region has 14 residues. In DNA, the CDR3 is TGCAGTGCTGGACTAGCGGGAGGTCATTTTGAGCAGTTCTTC. Translating gives CSAGLAGGHFEQFF.

The chain has TRBV27 and TRBJ2-1; 16 bases are shared with TRBD2. Germline assignment: CDR1 MNHEY and CDR2 SMNVEV (reference sequence). The trim removed 4 bases at V and 6 bases at J, leaving 9 bases unmatched. CDR3 length equals 18 residues. The DNA of the CDR3 is TGTGCCAGCAGTTCAACCATGGGACTAGCGGGAGGGGGCAATGAGCAGTTCTTC. This translates into CASSSTMGLAGGGNEQFF.

This clonotype was observed at least ten times. The chain employs TRBV20-1 and TRBJ1-5; D possibly corresponds to TRBD1 (5 bases). V lost 3 bases, J lost 1 base, and 19 bases lay in between. The CDR3 is 17 residues long. Germline-derived CDR1 and CDR2 are DFQATT and SNEGSKA (reference sequence). The CDR3: CSASPGHPQGSNQPQHF. For the CDR3, the DNA is TGCAGTGCTAGCCCAGGACACCCTCAGGGAAGCAATCAGCCCCAGCATTTT.

This clonotype appeared many times. This sequence joins TRBV5-1 and TRBJ1-2; D may be TRBD1 (5 bases). CDR3 size: 14 residues. The germline V gene has CDR1 SGHRS and CDR2 YFSETQ. The ends were cut back, 1 base at V and 2 bases at J, with 9 bases in the middle. CDR3 nucleotides: TGCGCCAGCAGCTTGAACCGGGACAACTATGGCTACACCTTC. The encoded protein is CASSLNRDNYGYTF.

This chain uses TRBV27 with TRBJ2-7; 8 bases fit TRBD1. The CDR3 runs to 14 residues. The germline V gene has CDR1 MNHEY and CDR2 SMNVEV (reference sequence). Germline trimming cut 6 bases from V and 2 bases from J; bases unmatched to any gene: 6. The chain's CDR3 is CASRPGQAAYEQYF. The CDR3 nucleotides are TGTGCCAGCAGACCGGGACAGGCCGCCTACGAGCAGTACTTC.

This sequence joins TRBV12-3 or TRBV12-4 and TRBJ1-6, with TRBD1 matching 7 bases. The CDR3 spans 13 residues. V dropped 7 bases and J dropped 9; count of bases not matched to a gene: 6. CDR3: CASTIQGTSPLHF. CDR3 DNA sequence: TGTGCCAGCACAATACAGGGGACTTCACCCCTCCACTTT.

This clonotype was seen only a few times. The chain has TRBV20-1 and TRBJ2-7, with D unclear. This CDR3 region has 12 residues. Trimming shortened V by 3 bases and J by 3 bases, and 9 bases separated the two germline ends. The germline CDR1 and CDR2 sequences are DFQATT and SNEGSKA (reference sequence). CDR3 sequence (DNA): TGCAGTGCTAGTGGTGGGGTCTACGAGCAGTACTTC. Its protein is CSASGGVYEQYF.

The genes are TRBV20-1 and TRBJ2-5; weak D call: TRBD2 (5 bases). The CDR3 has 15 residues. V dropped 4 bases and J dropped 7 bases, with 22 bases sitting between them. CDR1 and CDR2 from the germline V gene are DFQATT and SNEGSKA (reference sequence). The CDR3 coding sequence is TGCAGTGCTAAGGCCCCCGGGATCAAACCGGGGACCCAGTACTTC. This sequence encodes CSAKAPGIKPGTQYF.

This clonotype showed up just a few times. The V and J genes are TRBV7-9 and TRBJ2-5, with a tentative D call TRBD1 (5 bases). V lost 4 bases and J lost 4, with 7 bases in between. Germline assignment: CDR1 SEHNR and CDR2 FQNEAQ (reference sequence). The CDR3 is 12 residues long. The CDR3 region is CASSSGLETQYF. CDR3 DNA: TGTGCCAGCAGCTCAGGGTTAGAGACCCAGTACTTC.

This clonotype was picked up many times. The chain carries TRBV11-1 and TRBJ2-5; the D gene is possibly TRBD2 (5 bases). The V gene's germline CDR1 is SGHAT and CDR2 FQDESV (reference sequence). The length of the CDR3 is 15 residues. Trimming took 6 bases from V and 3 from J, leaving 17 bases between them. The CDR3 loop reads CASSHWTEVEETQYF. CDR3 nucleotide sequence: TGTGCCAGCAGTCACTGGACGGAGGTCGAAGAGACCCAGTACTTC.

This clonotype showed up just a few times. This chain links TRBV2 with TRBJ2-5; the D gene could be TRBD1 or TRBD2 (5 bases each). V was trimmed by 7 bases and J by 4 bases, leaving 16 bases between them. From germline, CDR1 is SNHLY and CDR2 FYNNEI. The CDR3 is 14 amino acids. CDR3 coding DNA: TGTGCCAGCAAAACTGGGTCGGGGACAGAGACCCAGTACTTC. This gives the protein CASKTGSGTETQYF.

This clonotype came up many times. The chain carries TRBV7-2 and TRBJ2-3; D remains unclear. The CDR3 loop spans 14 amino acids. Trimming took off 1 base at V and 7 bases at J, with 12 bases between the two ends. The germline gives CDR1 SGHTA, CDR2 FQGNSA. Here the CDR3 reads CASSLDLVGNTQYF. The DNA for the CDR3 is TGTGCCAGCAGCTTAGACCTAGTTGGCAATACGCAGTATTTT.

V and J are TRBV20-1 and TRBJ2-5, with 7 bases aligning to TRBD1. J gave up 4 bases and V 5 bases, and 10 bases lay outside the gene matches. The CDR3 contains 14 residues. CDR1 and CDR2 from the germline V gene are DFQATT and SNEGSKA (reference sequence). The CDR3 loop reads CSALYGRGLETQYF. CDR3 sequence (DNA): TGCAGTGCTCTCTACGGCAGGGGGTTAGAGACCCAGTACTTC.

The V and J genes are TRBV13 and TRBJ2-1, with TRBD2 as a possible D gene (5 bases). The V and J ends lost 5 bases and 0 bases respectively, with 14 bases between them. Per germline, CDR1 PRHDT and CDR2 FYEKMQ (reference sequence). The CDR3 extends over 16 amino acids. The CDR3 DNA reads as TGTGCCAGCAGCCCTCGGGGTGGGCCCTCCTACAATGAGCAGTTCTTC. This gives the protein CASSPRGGPSYNEQFF.